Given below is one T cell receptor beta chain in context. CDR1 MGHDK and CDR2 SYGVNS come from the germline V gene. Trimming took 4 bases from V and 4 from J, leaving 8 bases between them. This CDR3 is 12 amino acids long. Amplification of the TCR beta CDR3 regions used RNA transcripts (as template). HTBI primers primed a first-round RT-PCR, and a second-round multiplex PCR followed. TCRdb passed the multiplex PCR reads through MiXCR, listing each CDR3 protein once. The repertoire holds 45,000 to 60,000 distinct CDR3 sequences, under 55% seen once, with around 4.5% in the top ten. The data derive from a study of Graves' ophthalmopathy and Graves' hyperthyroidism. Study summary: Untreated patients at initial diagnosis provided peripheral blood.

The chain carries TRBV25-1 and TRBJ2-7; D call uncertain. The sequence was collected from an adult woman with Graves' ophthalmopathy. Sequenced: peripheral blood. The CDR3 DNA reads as TGTGCCAGCAGTGTTCTGGGGTACGAGCAGTACTTC. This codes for CASSVLGYEQYF.